Each of the 26 T cell receptor beta chains below was sequenced from the same sample in a study of CD8+CD57+ T cells in acquired aplastic anemia. Patients chosen for sequencing had shown CD8+CD57+ cell expansion by flow cytometry. Genomic DNA constituted the template upon which TCR beta VDJ and CDR3 profiling was performed. TCRdb itself ran the reads through MiXCR, one entry per CDR3 protein. The sample includes under 200,000 distinct CDR3 sequences, more than 40% of them seen just once. Sequenced sample: sorted CD4+, CD8+, or CD8+CD57+ T cells (not recorded which) from PBMCs. These receptors were taken from a human donor with aplastic anemia.

This clonotype was counted only a few times. The genes are TRBV29-1 and TRBJ2-1; D uncertain. The V gene's germline CDR1 is SQVTM and CDR2 ANQGSEA. V shed 5 bases and J shed 6 bases, with 11 bases lying between them. This CDR3 is built from 12 residues. The CDR3 region is CSVRVDANEQFF. The DNA of the CDR3 is TGCAGCGTTAGAGTGGATGCCAATGAGCAGTTCTTC.

The genes are TRBV5-5 and TRBJ2-7, with a tentative D call TRBD1 (5 bases). Germline V gene lookup returns CDR1 SGHKS and CDR2 YYEKEE (reference sequence). V lost 6 bases, J lost 2 bases, and 9 bases lay in between. The CDR3 has 12 residues. CDR3 in DNA: TGTGCCAGCACTGCAGGGACCTACGAGCAGTACTTC. Residues: CASTAGTYEQYF. Combining the CDR3 with reference TRBV5-5 and TRBJ2-7 gives the whole variable domain DAGVTQSPTHLIKTRGQQVTLRCSPISGHKSVSWYQQVLGQGPQFIFQYYEKEERGRGNFPDRFSARQFPNYSSELNVNALLLGDSALYLCASTAGTYEQYFGPGTRLTVT.

The genes are TRBV25-1 and TRBJ2-2; TRBD1 agrees at 7 bases. The junction had 4 bases not matched to a gene; V was cut back by 6 bases and J by 3 bases. This CDR3 spans 14 amino acids. Per the germline V gene, CDR1 is MGHDK and CDR2 is SYGVNS. The CDR3 is CASRGQVDTGELFF. DNA for the CDR3: TGTGCCAGCAGAGGACAGGTGGACACCGGGGAGCTGTTTTTT.

Ten or more counts support this clonotype. V and J are TRBV7-2 and TRBJ2-6; the match to TRBD1 covers 7 bases. Germline CDR1 reads SGHTA; CDR2 reads FQGNSA. After removal of 5 bases from V and 1 base from J, the junction contained 14 bases not matched to a gene. The CDR3 contains 19 residues. The CDR3 protein is CASSPIHRDRLSGANVLTF. For the CDR3, the DNA is TGTGCCAGCAGCCCGATCCACCGGGACAGACTTTCTGGGGCCAACGTCCTGACTTTC.

The rearrangement uses TRBV29-1 and TRBJ2-4; a possible D gene is TRBD1 (6 bases). With 2 bases removed from V and 12 bases from J, the gap between germline ends came to 20 bases. Germline V lookup: CDR1 SQVTM, CDR2 ANQGSEA. The CDR3 has 14 amino acids. CDR3 sequence: CSVELGAGVSTQYF. The CDR3 bases are TGCAGCGTTGAATTGGGAGCAGGGGTGAGCACTCAGTACTTC.

This clonotype appeared a few times. The chain links TRBV4-3 to TRBJ2-1; possibly TRBD2 for D (6 bases). CDR1 is LGHNA, CDR2 YSLEER, per germline. With 0 bases removed from V and 5 bases from J, the gap between germline ends came to 14 bases. The CDR3 has 16 amino acids. The CDR3 nucleotides are TGCGCCAGCAGCCAAGATCGGGCTAGCGCGAACAATGAGCAGTTCTTC. It translates to CASSQDRASANNEQFF.

The J gene is TRBJ1-1, the V gene TRBV24-1; D is unresolved. The CDR3 length is 12 residues. V dropped 9 bases and J dropped 3 bases, with 10 bases sitting between them. The V gene's germline CDR1 is KGHDR and CDR2 SFDVKD. CDR3 DNA sequence: TGTGCCACCCTAAGTCGTGACACTGAAGCTTTCTTT. This encodes CATLSRDTEAFF.

CDR3 sequence reads: CASSFRVGRGEIYEQYF. The CDR3 nucleotides read TGTGCCAGCAGCTTCAGGGTGGGACGGGGAGAAATCTACGAGCAGTACTTC. The rearrangement joins TRBV7-2 to TRBJ2-7; D tentatively reads TRBD1 or TRBD2 (5 bases each). Germline loops: CDR1 SGHTA, CDR2 FQGNSA. The ends were cut back, 3 bases at V and 3 bases at J, with 21 bases in the middle. The CDR3 covers 17 residues. The complete variable domain, with remaining parts taken from reference TRBV7-2 and TRBJ2-7, reads GAGVSQSPSNKVTEKGKDVELRCDPISGHTALYWYRQSLGQGLEFLIYFQGNSAPDKSGLPSDRFSAERTGGSVSTLTIQRTQQEDSAVYLCASSFRVGRGEIYEQYFGPGTRLTVT.

This clonotype was recorded many times. V gene TRBV2 combines with J gene TRBJ1-1, with D tentatively TRBD1 (5 bases). CDR1 SNHLY and CDR2 FYNNEI come from the germline V gene. CDR3 size: 13 residues. V was pared by 9 bases and J by 5 bases, with 16 bases between. The CDR3 nucleotides read TGTGCCAGTGTCGTGGGGGGTCATACTGAAGCTTTCTTT. This sequence encodes CASVVGGHTEAFF.

The table lists this clonotype with many counts. The J gene is TRBJ2-3, the V gene TRBV11-2; D is unresolved. Germline V gives CDR1 SGHAT, CDR2 FQNNGV. The CDR3 has 17 amino acids. The V end was cut by 0 bases, the J end by 3 bases, with 16 bases between. Here the CDR3 DNA reads TGTGCCAGCAGCTTAGACCTGGCACGCCCTGGGACAGATACGCAGTATTTT. Translation: CASSLDLARPGTDTQYF.

The chain uses TRBV29-1 and TRBJ2-7; TRBD1 agrees at 9 bases. J gave up 5 bases and V 6 bases, and 2 bases lay outside the gene matches. This CDR3 spans 11 amino acids. CDR1 SQVTM and CDR2 ANQGSEA come from the germline V gene. In nucleotides, the CDR3 is TGCAGCGTCGGGACAGGGAACGAGCAGTACTTC. Amino acid sequence: CSVGTGNEQYF.

The genes are TRBV5-1 and TRBJ2-3; a weak D match, TRBD1 (6 bases). Germline-derived CDR1 and CDR2 are SGHRS and YFSETQ. The CDR3 loop spans 12 amino acids. Trimming cost V 6 bases and J 6 bases, with 11 bases left between them. The CDR3 loop reads CASKDSGDTQYF. The CDR3 DNA reads TGCGCCAGCAAGGACAGTGGCGATACGCAGTATTTT.

The rearrangement uses TRBV10-3 and TRBJ1-2, with D possibly matching TRBD1 (5 bases). The V end was cut by 10 bases, the J end by 4 bases, with 13 bases between. This CDR3 is built from 12 residues. The germline CDR1 and CDR2 sequences are ENHRY and SYGVKD. The CDR3 DNA reads as TGTGCCACCCAAGACAGCCTCTATGGCTACACCTTC. It encodes CATQDSLYGYTF.

With regard to this clonotype: A much larger clone lies a single base off, so this may be a read error. This chain joins TRBV5-6 and TRBJ1-2, with D unclear. The CDR3 runs 16 residues. The V gene lost 2 bases and the J gene lost 4 bases, with 18 bases spanning the gap. Germline lookup yields CDR1 SGHDT and CDR2 YYEEEE. This CDR3 reads CASSFDPRVKVYGYTF. CDR3 DNA: TGTGCCAGCAGCTTTGACCCTCGGGTGAAGGTCTATGGCTACACCTTC.

This clonotype was recorded many times. This chain connects TRBV7-2 to TRBJ1-1; D is unresolved. This CDR3 contains 17 residues. V dropped 0 bases and J dropped 1 base, with 15 bases sitting between them. The germline gives CDR1 SGHTA, CDR2 FQGNSA. For the CDR3, the DNA is TGTGCCAGCAGCTTAGCAATCGGTAGTCGGAGGAACACTGAAGCTTTCTTT. It is translated as CASSLAIGSRRNTEAFF.

This chain uses TRBV6-1 with TRBJ1-2, with D possibly TRBD1 on 5 matching bases. The CDR3 runs 12 residues. Germline V gene data show CDR1 as MNHNS and CDR2 as SASEGT. The V end lost 4 bases, the J end lost 8 bases, and 11 bases lay between the germline ends. The CDR3 here is CASSAGRDGYTF. As DNA, the CDR3 is TGTGCCAGCAGTGCCGGCAGGGACGGCTACACCTTC.

This clonotype was picked up one time. The chain recombines TRBV12-3 or TRBV12-4 with TRBJ2-2; TRBD1 matches at 9 bases. CDR3 length equals 16 residues. J was trimmed by 1 base and V by 3 bases; bases with no gene match: 3. The CDR3 sequence is CASSFGTGMNTGELFF. CDR3 coding DNA: TGTGCCAGCAGTTTTGGGACAGGGATGAACACCGGGGAGCTGTTTTTT.

The chain employs TRBV7-2 and TRBJ2-7; D call uncertain. Trimming removed 5 bases at V and 0 bases at J, with 11 bases between. CDR1 SGHTA and CDR2 FQGNSA come from the germline V gene. The CDR3 loop spans 14 amino acids. CDR3 DNA sequence: TGTGCCAGCAGCCTTTCCAGGAGCTCCTACGAGCAGTACTTC. Protein: CASSLSRSSYEQYF.

V gene TRBV10-3 combines with J gene TRBJ2-5; tentatively, D is TRBD2 (6 bases). CDR3 length: 16 amino acids. CDR1 is ENHRY and CDR2 is SYGVKD in the germline V gene. The V end lost 3 bases, the J end lost 5 bases, and 19 bases lay between the germline ends. The CDR3: CAISDPAVAGSETQYF. CDR3 coding DNA: TGTGCCATCAGTGACCCGGCAGTGGCGGGATCGGAGACCCAGTACTTC.

The table lists this clonotype with many counts. The V call is TRBV7-9, the J call TRBJ2-7; maybe TRBD1 (5 bases). CDR1 and CDR2 from the germline V gene are SEHNR and FQNEAQ (reference sequence). V gave up 4 bases and J gave up 7 bases, with 11 bases separating them. CDR3 length: 12 residues. CDR3 protein: CASSSGTGEQYF. In nucleotides, the CDR3 is TGTGCCAGCAGCTCGGGCACAGGAGAGCAGTACTTC.

Only a few counts were recorded for this clonotype. One junction end does not reproduce the germline sequence, and a read error may be involved. The CDR3 reads CATSETGVYDEQFF. The CDR3 DNA reads TGTGCCACCAGTGAAACAGGGGTCTACGATGAGCAGTTCTTC. This chain connects TRBV24-1 to TRBJ2-1; 7 bases line up with TRBD1. The CDR3 runs to 14 residues. CDR1 is KGHDR and CDR2 is SFDVKD in the germline V gene.

This clonotype has a single count. The chain combines TRBV20-1 with TRBJ2-1, with TRBD2 identical over 13 bases. Trimming took 4 bases from V and 7 from J; bases not matched to a gene: 7. The germline V gene encodes CDR1 DFQATT and CDR2 SNEGSKA (reference sequence). CDR3 size: 15 residues. The CDR3 bases are TGCAGTGCTACGGGACTAGCGGGACGTACAAATGAGCAGTTCTTC. It specifies CSATGLAGRTNEQFF.

Notes on this clonotype: A read error may explain this, as a much larger clone is one base away. This chain connects TRBV9 to TRBJ1-1; 7 bases line up with TRBD1. The J segment lost 4 bases and the V segment lost 1 base, leaving 7 bases of the junction unmatched. From germline, CDR1 is SGDLS and CDR2 YYNGEE. The CDR3 sequence is 15 residues long. The DNA for the CDR3 is TGTGCCAGCAGCGTATGGGACAGCCTCTCCACTGAAGCTTTCTTT. It translates to CASSVWDSLSTEAFF.

This clonotype was detected many times. The genes are TRBV7-9 and TRBJ2-3; D is unclear. CDR1 and CDR2 (germline): SEHNR, FQNEAQ (reference sequence). The CDR3 length is 14 residues. V dropped 5 bases and J dropped 0 bases, with 9 bases sitting between them. In nucleotides, the CDR3 is TGTGCCAGCAGCCCGGATGACAGCACAGATACGCAGTATTTT. This gives the protein CASSPDDSTDTQYF. Filled out from reference TRBV7-9 and TRBJ2-3, the complete variable domain reads DTGVSQNPRHKITKRGQNVTFRCDPISEHNRLYWYRQTLGQGPEFLTYFQNEAQLEKSRLLSDRFSAERPKGSFSTLEIQRTEQGDSAMYLCASSPDDSTDTQYFGPGTRLTVL.

This clonotype occurred many times. The chain employs TRBV6-1 and TRBJ2-4; D gene ambiguous. The V end was cut by 8 bases, the J end by 8 bases, with 7 bases between. CDR3 size: 10 residues. Germline assignment: CDR1 MNHNS and CDR2 SASEGT. The CDR3 nucleotides are TGTGCCAGCGTGGGCGACATTCAGTACTTC. This translates into CASVGDIQYF.

This clonotype was seen a few times. The chain links TRBV15 to TRBJ2-3, with 9 nucleotides matching TRBD2. The V and J ends lost 5 bases and 1 base, in that order; junction bases with no gene match: 10. The CDR3 length is 17 residues. The V gene's germline CDR1 is LNHNV and CDR2 YYDKDF (reference sequence). The CDR3 region has the DNA TGTGCCACCAGCCATCGGCGGGGACTAGCTCGCACAGATACGCAGTATTTT. It codes for CATSHRRGLARTDTQYF.